This TCR beta chain was sequenced for a study of blood T cell repertoires in COVID-19. About the research overall: Samples of COVID-19 (acute and convalescent) were obtained from the United States, Italy and Spain. PBMCs, B-cell-depleted T cells, or T cells provided the cDNA or gDNA that made up the material.

Germline assignment: CDR1 SGDLS and CDR2 YYNGEE. The CDR3 extends over 14 amino acids. V gave up 0 bases and J gave up 6 bases; unmatched junction bases: 3. Study processing details: Researchers report that nucleated cell counts were estimated from reference gene primer amplification. Clones were sequenced by immunoSEQ multiplex PCR, and TCRdb holds only the in-frame ones, with some missing. From that table come the V and J calls and clone size; the DNA was used to work out D and trimming. The sample yields tens of thousands of clones, around nine tenths seen once. The chain is built from TRBV9 and TRBJ1-5; 7 positions match TRBD1. The receptor's source is a man between 65 and 80 years old with active or convalescent COVID-19. The source material was peripheral blood. The CDR3: CASSVAPGGQPQHF. DNA for the CDR3: TGTGCCAGCAGCGTAGCGCCAGGGGGTCAGCCCCAGCATTTT.